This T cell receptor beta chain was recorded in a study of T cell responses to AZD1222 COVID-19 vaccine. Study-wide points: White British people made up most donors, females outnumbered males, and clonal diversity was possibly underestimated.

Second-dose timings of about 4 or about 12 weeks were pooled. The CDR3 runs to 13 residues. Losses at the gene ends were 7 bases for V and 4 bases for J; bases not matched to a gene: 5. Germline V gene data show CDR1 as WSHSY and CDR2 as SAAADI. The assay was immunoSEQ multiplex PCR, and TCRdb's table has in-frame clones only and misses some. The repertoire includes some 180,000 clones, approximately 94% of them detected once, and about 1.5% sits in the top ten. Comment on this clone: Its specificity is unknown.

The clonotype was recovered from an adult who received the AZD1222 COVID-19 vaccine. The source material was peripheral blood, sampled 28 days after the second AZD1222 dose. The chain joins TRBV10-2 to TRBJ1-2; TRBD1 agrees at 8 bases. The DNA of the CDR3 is TGCGCCAGCACTACAGGGGGATCCTATGGCTACACCTTC. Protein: CASTTGGSYGYTF.